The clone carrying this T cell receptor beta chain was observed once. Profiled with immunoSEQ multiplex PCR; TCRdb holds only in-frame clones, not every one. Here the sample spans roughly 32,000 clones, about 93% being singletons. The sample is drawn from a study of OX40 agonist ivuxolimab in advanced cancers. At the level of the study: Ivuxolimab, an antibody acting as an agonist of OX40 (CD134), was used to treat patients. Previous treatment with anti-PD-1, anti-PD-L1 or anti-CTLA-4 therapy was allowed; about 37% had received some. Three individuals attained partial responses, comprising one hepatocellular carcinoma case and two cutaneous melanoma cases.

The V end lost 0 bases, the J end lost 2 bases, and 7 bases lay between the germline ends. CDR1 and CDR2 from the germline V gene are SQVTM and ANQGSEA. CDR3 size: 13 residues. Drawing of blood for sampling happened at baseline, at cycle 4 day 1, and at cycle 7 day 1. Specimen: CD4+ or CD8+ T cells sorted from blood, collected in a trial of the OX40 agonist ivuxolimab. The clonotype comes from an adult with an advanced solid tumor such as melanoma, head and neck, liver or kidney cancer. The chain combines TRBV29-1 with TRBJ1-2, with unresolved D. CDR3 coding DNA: TGCAGCGTTGAAGATACACTCAACTATGGCTACACCTTC. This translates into CSVEDTLNYGYTF.